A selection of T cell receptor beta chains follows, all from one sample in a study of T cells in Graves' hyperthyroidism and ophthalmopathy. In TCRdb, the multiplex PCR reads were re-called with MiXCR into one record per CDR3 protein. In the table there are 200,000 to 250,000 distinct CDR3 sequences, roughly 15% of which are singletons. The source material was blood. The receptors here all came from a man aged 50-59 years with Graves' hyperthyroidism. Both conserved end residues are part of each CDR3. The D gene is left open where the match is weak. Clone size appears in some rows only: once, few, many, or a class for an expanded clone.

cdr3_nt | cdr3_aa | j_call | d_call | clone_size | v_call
TGTGCCAGCAGCTCGATTAATTCACCCCTCCACTTT | CASSSINSPLHF | TRBJ1-6 | NA | many | TRBV7-2
TGTGCCAGCACCACGGATCGGGGCACAGATACGCAGTATTTT | CASTTDRGTDTQYF | TRBJ2-3 | NA | many | TRBV12-3/TRBV12-4
TGCAGCGTTGCGGAGTGGGGCCAAGAGACCCAGTACTTC | CSVAEWGQETQYF | TRBJ2-5 | NA | many | TRBV29-1
TGCGCCAGCAGCCCCTGGGACATCGACTCTTTGGGTAGCTCCTACGAGCAGTACTTC | CASSPWDIDSLGSSYEQYF | TRBJ2-7 | NA | few | TRBV4-1
TGTGCCAGCAGCGCCCGTATCTACAATGAGCAGTTCTTC | CASSARIYNEQFF | TRBJ2-1 | NA | many | TRBV7-2
TGTGCCAGCAGTGCCCTTACCCGAGAGACCCAGTACTTC | CASSALTRETQYF | TRBJ2-5 | NA | few | TRBV2
TGTGCCAGCAGCGGGAGTTTCCCAGATACGCAGTATTTT | CASSGSFPDTQYF | TRBJ2-3 | NA | NA | TRBV7-2
TGTGCCAGCAGACCTCCTGACACTTATGCAGATACGCAGTATTTT | CASRPPDTYADTQYF | TRBJ2-3 | NA | many | TRBV12-3/TRBV12-4
TGCAGCGCACGGACTAGCGGGGACTCCTACGAGCAGTACTTC | CSARTSGDSYEQYF | TRBJ2-7 | TRBD2 | NA | TRBV29-1
TGTGCCAGCAGCTCCGGGACAGGGATCGGCAATCAGCCCCAGCATTTT | CASSSGTGIGNQPQHF | TRBJ1-5 | TRBD1 | many | TRBV28
TGTGCCAGCAGTTACTCGACTAGCGGGAGAGGCAATGAGCAGTTCTTC | CASSYSTSGRGNEQFF | TRBJ2-1 | TRBD2 | NA | TRBV6-5
TGTGCCAGCAGTACTGGAGGGAGTACGTTCTTC | CASSTGGSTFF | TRBJ2-1 | NA | NA | TRBV27
TGTGCCACCAGCAGAGAGGGGAGGGGCACAGATACGCAGTATTTT | CATSREGRGTDTQYF | TRBJ2-3 | TRBD2 | many | TRBV15
TGTGCCAGCAGTTCCCGGACAGGGGGCGGATTCGGCGAAAAACTGTTTTTT | CASSSRTGGGFGEKLFF | TRBJ1-4 | TRBD1 | many | TRBV28
TGCGCCAGCAGTCAGCAGGGGAGATCTGGAAACACCATATATTTT | CASSQQGRSGNTIYF | TRBJ1-3 | NA | few | TRBV5-1
TGTGCCAGCTCCCCCGGCTTCGGAACTAATGAAAAACTGTTTTTT | CASSPGFGTNEKLFF | TRBJ1-4 | NA | many | TRBV12-3/TRBV12-4
TGTGCCAGCAGCTCAGGGCCTCTGACAGGTGGGAATGAGCAGTTCTTC | CASSSGPLTGGNEQFF | TRBJ2-1 | NA | NA | TRBV7-8
TGTGCCAGCAGGAAGGGGATAGCGGGATATCATGAGCAGTTCTTC | CASRKGIAGYHEQFF | TRBJ2-1 | TRBD2 | many | TRBV2
TGTGCCAGCAGTCCCGGGACAGGGGGCGTAGAGCCCCAGCATTTT | CASSPGTGGVEPQHF | TRBJ1-5 | TRBD1 | many | TRBV6-2/TRBV6-3
TGCAGTGCTAGAGAGACTAGCGACTACGAGCAGTACTTC | CSARETSDYEQYF | TRBJ2-7 | TRBD2 | medium-sized | TRBV20-1
TGTGCCACCACCCCCATAGGGGGCTCCTACAATGAGCAGTTCTTC | CATTPIGGSYNEQFF | TRBJ2-1 | NA | NA | TRBV6-1
TGTGCCATCAGCTTGTACAAGTCTACAGATACGCAGTATTTT | CAISLYKSTDTQYF | TRBJ2-3 | NA | NA | TRBV10-3
TGTGCCATCAGTGGTCGGTATCGCGGGGAGCTGTTTTTT | CAISGRYRGELFF | TRBJ2-2 | NA | NA | TRBV10-3
TGTGCCAGCAGCCAGCGGACAGGGATGCAGACCCAGTACTTC | CASSQRTGMQTQYF | TRBJ2-5 | TRBD1 | many | TRBV3-1
TGCGCCAGCAGACGCACTGCGGAGAACACCGGGGAGCTGTTTTTT | CASRRTAENTGELFF | TRBJ2-2 | NA | NA | TRBV4-1
TGTGCCGGCAGTTACCTTGCAGGGGGCTACGAGCAGTACTTC | CAGSYLAGGYEQYF | TRBJ2-7 | TRBD1 | NA | TRBV6-5